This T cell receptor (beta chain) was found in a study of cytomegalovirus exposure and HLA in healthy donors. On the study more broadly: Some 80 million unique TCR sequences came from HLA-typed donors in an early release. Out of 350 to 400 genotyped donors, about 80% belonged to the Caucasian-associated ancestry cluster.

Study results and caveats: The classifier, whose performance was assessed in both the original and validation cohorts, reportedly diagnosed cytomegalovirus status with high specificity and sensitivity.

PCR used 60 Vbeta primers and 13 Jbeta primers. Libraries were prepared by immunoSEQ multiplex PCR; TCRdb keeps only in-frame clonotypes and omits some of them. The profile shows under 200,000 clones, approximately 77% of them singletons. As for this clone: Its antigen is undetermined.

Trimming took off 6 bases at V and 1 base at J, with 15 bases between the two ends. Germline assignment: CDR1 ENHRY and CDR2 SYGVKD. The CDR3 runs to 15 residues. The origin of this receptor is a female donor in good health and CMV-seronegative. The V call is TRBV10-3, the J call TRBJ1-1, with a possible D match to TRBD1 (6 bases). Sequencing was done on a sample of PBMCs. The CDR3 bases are TGTGCCATCAGCAACCCGGGACATACGAACACTGAAGCTTTCTTT. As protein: CAISNPGHTNTEAFF.